Below, 3 T cell receptor beta chains from the same sample are listed, as sequenced in a study of T cells in narcolepsy. Method: immunoSEQ multiplex PCR; TCRdb's copy keeps in-frame clones and lacks some. The top ten clones hold around 4% of a sample with fewer than 25,000 clones, around 80% of them seen once. The sequenced material came from memory (CD45RA-) CD4+ T cells from blood. These receptors all stem from a human donor in good health.

Only a few counts were recorded for this clone. This sequence joins TRBV7-9 and TRBJ1-1; D not certain. The CDR3 sequence is 15 residues long. The V end lost 6 bases, the J end lost 0 bases, and 14 bases lay between the germline ends. Germline loops: CDR1 SEHNR, CDR2 FQNEAQ (reference sequence). The CDR3 sequence: CASRSDRGMNTEAFF. The DNA for the CDR3 is TGTGCCAGCAGATCGGACCGAGGAATGAACACTGAAGCTTTCTTT.

The chain carries TRBV7-9 and TRBJ2-3; possibly TRBD2 for D (5 bases). CDR3 length equals 14 residues. Germline V gene sequence: CDR1 SEHNR, CDR2 FQNEAQ (reference sequence). Trimming pared 7 bases from V and 0 bases from J, leaving 11 bases between. The CDR3 nucleotides are TGTGCCAGCACCCCAAGCGGTAGCACAGATACGCAGTATTTT. Translation gives CASTPSGSTDTQYF.

In this sample, this clone turned up once. The chain is built from TRBV4-2 and TRBJ1-5; no definite D call. Germline V CDR1 and CDR2: LGHNA, YNFKEQ. This CDR3 spans 15 amino acids. V was cut by 0 bases and J by 4 bases, with 10 bases left in between. The CDR3 loop is CASSQEWAPNQPQHF. The CDR3 DNA sequence: TGTGCCAGCAGCCAAGAATGGGCACCTAATCAGCCCCAGCATTTT.